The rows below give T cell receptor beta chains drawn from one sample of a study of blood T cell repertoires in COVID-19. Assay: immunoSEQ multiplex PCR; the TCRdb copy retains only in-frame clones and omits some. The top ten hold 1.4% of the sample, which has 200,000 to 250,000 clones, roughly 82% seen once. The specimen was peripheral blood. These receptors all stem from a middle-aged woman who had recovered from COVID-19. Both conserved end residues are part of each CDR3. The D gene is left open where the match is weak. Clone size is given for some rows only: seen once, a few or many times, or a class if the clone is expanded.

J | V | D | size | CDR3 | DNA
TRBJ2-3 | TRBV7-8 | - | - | CASSPSGQLTDTQYF | TGTGCCAGCAGCCCCTCAGGACAGCTCACAGATACGCAGTATTTT
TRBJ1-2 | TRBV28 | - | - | CASSLLSNPDGYTF | TGTGCCAGCAGTTTATTGAGCAATCCGGATGGCTACACCTTC
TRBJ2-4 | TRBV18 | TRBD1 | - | CASSPPGQTNIQYF | TGTGCCAGCTCACCACCGGGACAGACAAACATTCAGTACTTC
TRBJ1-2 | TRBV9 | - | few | CASSRGTQGERDGYTF | TGTGCCAGCAGCAGGGGGACACAAGGGGAACGCGATGGCTACACCTTC
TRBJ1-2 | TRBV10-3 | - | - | CAIGDTSNYGYTF | TGTGCCATCGGGGACACCTCTAACTATGGCTACACCTTC
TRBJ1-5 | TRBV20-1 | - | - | CSASGGVSNQPQHF | TGCAGTGCTAGTGGGGGGGTTAGCAATCAGCCCCAGCATTTT
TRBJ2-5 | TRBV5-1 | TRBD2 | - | CASSLSSSGGSETQYF | TGCGCCAGCAGCCTCTCCTCTAGCGGGGGTTCGGAGACCCAGTACTTC
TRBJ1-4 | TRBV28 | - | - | CASSLLGGRLTNEKLFF | TGTGCCAGCAGTCTCCTGGGGGGGAGGCTCACTAATGAAAAACTGTTTTTT
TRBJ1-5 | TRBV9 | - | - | CASSVSQEGQPQHF | TGTGCCAGCAGCGTATCACAGGAAGGCCAGCCCCAGCATTTT
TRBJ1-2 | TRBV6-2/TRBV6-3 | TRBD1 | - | CASSFDRAPSFYGYTF | TGTGCCAGCAGTTTCGACAGGGCGCCATCCTTCTATGGCTACACCTTC
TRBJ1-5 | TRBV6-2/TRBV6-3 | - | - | CASSYVRQGGWGNQPQHF | TGTGCCAGCAGTTACGTCCGGCAGGGCGGTTGGGGCAATCAGCCCCAGCATTTT
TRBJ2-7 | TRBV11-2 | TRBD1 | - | CASSLEGRRTGKSYEQYF | TGTGCCAGCAGCTTAGAGGGACGTCGGACAGGGAAATCCTACGAGCAGTACTTC
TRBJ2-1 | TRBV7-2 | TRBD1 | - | CASSHSRPGTGLTFFQFF | TGTGCCAGCAGCCATTCGCGCCCCGGGACAGGGTTAACTTTTTTTCAGTTCTTC
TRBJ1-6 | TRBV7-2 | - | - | CASSLQGPGNSPLHF | TGTGCCAGCAGCCTACAGGGACCCGGTAATTCACCCCTCCACTTT
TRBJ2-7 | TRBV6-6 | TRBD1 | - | CASSYLGQVPYEQYF | TGTGCCAGCAGTTACCTCGGACAGGTGCCCTACGAGCAGTACTTC